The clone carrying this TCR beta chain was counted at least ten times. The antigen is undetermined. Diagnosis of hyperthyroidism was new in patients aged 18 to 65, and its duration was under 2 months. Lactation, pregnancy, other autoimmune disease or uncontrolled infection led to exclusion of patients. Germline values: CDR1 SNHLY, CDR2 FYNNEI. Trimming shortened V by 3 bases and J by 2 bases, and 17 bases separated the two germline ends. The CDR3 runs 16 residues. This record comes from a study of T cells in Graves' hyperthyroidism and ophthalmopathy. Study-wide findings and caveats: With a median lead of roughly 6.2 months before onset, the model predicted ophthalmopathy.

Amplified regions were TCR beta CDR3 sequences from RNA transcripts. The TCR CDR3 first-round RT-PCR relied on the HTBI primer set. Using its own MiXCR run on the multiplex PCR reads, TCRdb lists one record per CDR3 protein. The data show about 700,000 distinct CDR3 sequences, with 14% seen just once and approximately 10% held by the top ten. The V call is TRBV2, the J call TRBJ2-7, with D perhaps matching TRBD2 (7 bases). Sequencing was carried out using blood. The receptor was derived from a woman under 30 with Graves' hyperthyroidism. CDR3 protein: CASSEVPGGGAYEQYF. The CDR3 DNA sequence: TGTGCCAGCAGTGAGGTCCCTGGAGGGGGGGCCTACGAGCAGTACTTC.